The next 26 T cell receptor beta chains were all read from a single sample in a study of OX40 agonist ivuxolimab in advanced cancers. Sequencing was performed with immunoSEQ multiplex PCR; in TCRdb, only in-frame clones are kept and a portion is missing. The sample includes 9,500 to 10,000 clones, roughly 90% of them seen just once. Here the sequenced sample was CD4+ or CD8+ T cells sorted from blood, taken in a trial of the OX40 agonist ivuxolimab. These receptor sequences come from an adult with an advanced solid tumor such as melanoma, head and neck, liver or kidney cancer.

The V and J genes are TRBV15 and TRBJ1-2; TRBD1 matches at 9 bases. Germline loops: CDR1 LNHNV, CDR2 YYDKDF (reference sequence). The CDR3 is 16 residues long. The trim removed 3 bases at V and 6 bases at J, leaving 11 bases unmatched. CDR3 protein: CATSRGLTGQGHGYTF. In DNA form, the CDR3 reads TGTGCCACCAGCAGGGGCTTGACGGGACAGGGCCATGGCTACACCTTC. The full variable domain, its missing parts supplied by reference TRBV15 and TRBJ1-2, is DAMVIQNPRYQVTQFGKPVTLSCSQTLNHNVMYWYQQKSSQAPKLLFHYYDKDFNNEADTPDNFQSRRPNTSFCFLDIRSPGLGDTAMYLCATSRGLTGQGHGYTFGSGTRLTVV.

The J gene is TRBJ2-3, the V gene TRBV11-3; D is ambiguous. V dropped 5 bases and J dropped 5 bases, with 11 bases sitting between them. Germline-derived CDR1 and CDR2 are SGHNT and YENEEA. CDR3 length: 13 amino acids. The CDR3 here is CASSGFVEDTQYF. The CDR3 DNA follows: TGTGCCAGCAGCGGATTCGTTGAAGATACGCAGTATTTT.

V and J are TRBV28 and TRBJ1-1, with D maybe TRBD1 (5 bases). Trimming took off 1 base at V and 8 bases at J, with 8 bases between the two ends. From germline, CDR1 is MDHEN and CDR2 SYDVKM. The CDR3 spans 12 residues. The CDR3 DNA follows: TGTGCCAGCAGTTTATTAGGGGCAGAAGCTTTCTTT. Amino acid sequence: CASSLLGAEAFF. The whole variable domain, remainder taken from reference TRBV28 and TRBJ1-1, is DVKVTQSSRYLVKRTGEKVFLECVQDMDHENMFWYRQDPGLGLRLIYFSYDVKMKEKGDIPEGYSVSREKKERFSLILESASTNQTSMYLCASSLLGAEAFFGQGTRLTVV.

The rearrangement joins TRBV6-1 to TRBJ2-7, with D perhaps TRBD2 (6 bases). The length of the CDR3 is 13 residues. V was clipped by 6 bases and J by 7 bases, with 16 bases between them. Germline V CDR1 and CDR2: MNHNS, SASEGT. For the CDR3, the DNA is TGTGCCAGCAGCCAAGGGAGGACGTGGGAGCAGTACTTC. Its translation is CASSQGRTWEQYF.

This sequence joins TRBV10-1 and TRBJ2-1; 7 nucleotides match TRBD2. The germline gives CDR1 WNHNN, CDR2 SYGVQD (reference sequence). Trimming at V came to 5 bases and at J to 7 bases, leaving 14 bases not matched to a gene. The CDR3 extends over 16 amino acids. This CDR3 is CASSTFGREYQNEQFF. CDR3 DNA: TGCGCCAGCAGTACATTCGGGCGGGAGTATCAGAATGAGCAGTTCTTC.

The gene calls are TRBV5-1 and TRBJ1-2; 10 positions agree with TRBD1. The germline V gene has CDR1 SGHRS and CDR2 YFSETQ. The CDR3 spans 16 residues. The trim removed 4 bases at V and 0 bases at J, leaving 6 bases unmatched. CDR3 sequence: CASSPGQGGTNYGYTF. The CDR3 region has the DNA TGCGCCAGCAGCCCCGGACAGGGGGGAACTAACTATGGCTACACCTTC.

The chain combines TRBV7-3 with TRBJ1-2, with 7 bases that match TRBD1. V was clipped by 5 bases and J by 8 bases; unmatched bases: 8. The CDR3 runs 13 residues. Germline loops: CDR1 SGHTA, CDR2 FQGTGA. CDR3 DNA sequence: TGTGCCAGCAGCCCCTGGGGGACAGACGGCTACACCTTC. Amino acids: CASSPWGTDGYTF.

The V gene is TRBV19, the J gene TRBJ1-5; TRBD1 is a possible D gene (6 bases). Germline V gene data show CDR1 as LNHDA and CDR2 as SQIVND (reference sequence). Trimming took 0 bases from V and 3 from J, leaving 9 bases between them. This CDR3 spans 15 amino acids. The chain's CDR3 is CASSIDGGNNQPQHF. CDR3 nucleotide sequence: TGTGCCAGTAGTATAGATGGGGGCAACAATCAGCCCCAGCATTTT.

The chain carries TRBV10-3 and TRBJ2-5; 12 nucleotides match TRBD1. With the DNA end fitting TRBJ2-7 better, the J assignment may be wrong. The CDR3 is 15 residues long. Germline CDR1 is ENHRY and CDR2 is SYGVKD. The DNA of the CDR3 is TGTGCCATCAGTGAGAGGGACAGGGGGCCCTACGAGCAGTACTTC. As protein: CAISERDRGPYEQYF.

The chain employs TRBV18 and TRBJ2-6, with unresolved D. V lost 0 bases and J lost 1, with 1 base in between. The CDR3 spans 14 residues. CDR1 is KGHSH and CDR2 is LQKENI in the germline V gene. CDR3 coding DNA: TGTGCCAGCTCACCACCGTCTGGGGCCAACGTCCTGACTTTC. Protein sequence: CASSPPSGANVLTF.

The CDR3 sequence is CASSWGNQPQHF. DNA for the CDR3: TGTGCCAGCAGTTGGGGTAATCAGCCCCAGCATTTT. The chain joins TRBV28 to TRBJ1-5; D unresolved. The CDR3 spans 12 residues. Germline lookup yields CDR1 MDHEN and CDR2 SYDVKM. V was trimmed by 4 bases and J by 4 bases, leaving 5 bases between them.

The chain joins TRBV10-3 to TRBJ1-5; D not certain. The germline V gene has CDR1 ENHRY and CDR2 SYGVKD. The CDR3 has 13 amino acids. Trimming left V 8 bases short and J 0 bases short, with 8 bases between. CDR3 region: CAIGLYSNQPQHF. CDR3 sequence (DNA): TGTGCCATCGGCCTATATAGCAATCAGCCCCAGCATTTT.

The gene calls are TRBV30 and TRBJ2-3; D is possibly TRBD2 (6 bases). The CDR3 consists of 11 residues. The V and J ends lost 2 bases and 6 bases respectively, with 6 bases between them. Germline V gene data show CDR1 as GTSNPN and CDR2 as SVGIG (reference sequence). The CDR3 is CAWSRGDTQYF. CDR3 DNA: TGTGCCTGGAGTCGGGGGGATACGCAGTATTTT.

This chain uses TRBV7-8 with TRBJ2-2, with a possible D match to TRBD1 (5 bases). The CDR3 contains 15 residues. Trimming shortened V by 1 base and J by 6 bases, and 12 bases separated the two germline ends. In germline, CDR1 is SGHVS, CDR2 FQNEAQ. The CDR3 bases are TGTGCCAGCAGCTTAGGAGGTTCCAGGGCCGGGGAGCTGTTTTTT. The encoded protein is CASSLGGSRAGELFF.

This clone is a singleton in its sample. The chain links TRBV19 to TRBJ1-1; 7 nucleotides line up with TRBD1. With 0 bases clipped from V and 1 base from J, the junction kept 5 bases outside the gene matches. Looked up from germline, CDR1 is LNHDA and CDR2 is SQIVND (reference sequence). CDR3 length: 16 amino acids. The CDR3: CASSIDGPGGNTEAFF. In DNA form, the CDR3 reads TGTGCCAGTAGTATAGATGGTCCAGGGGGGAACACTGAAGCTTTCTTT.

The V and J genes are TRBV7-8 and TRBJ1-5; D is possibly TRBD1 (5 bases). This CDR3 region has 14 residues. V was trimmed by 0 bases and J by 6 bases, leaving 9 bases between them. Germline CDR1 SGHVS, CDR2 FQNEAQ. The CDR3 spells CASSLAGAGQPQHF. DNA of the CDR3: TGTGCCAGCAGCTTAGCAGGGGCCGGTCAGCCCCAGCATTTT.

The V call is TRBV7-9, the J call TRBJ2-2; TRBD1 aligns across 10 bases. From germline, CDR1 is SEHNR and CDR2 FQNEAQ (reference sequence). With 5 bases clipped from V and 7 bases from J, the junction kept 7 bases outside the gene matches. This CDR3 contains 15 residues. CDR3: CASSTTGGPVGELFF. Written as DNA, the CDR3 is TGTGCCAGCAGCACGACAGGGGGCCCGGTCGGGGAGCTGTTTTTT. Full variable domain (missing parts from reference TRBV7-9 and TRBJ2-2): DTGVSQNPRHKITKRGQNVTFRCDPISEHNRLYWYRQTLGQGPEFLTYFQNEAQLEKSRLLSDRFSAERPKGSFSTLEIQRTEQGDSAMYLCASSTTGGPVGELFFGEGSRLTVL.

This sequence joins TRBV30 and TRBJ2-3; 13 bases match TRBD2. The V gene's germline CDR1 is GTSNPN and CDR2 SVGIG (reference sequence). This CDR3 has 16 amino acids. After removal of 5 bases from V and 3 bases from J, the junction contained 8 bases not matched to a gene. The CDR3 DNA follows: TGTGCCTGGCATGGGACTAGCGGGGTGAGGACAGATACGCAGTATTTT. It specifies CAWHGTSGVRTDTQYF.

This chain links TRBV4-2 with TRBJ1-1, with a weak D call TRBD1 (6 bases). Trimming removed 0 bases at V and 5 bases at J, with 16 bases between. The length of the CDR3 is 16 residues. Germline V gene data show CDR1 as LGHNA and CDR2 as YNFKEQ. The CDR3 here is CASSQDFGGGGTEAFF. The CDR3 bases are TGTGCCAGCAGCCAAGATTTCGGGGGCGGAGGAACTGAAGCTTTCTTT.

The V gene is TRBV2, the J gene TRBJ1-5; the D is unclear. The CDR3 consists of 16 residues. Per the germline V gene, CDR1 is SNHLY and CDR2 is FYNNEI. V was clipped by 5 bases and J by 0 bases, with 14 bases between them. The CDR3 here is CASSSEGLYSNQPQHF. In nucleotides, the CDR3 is TGTGCCAGCAGTTCCGAGGGCCTTTATAGCAATCAGCCCCAGCATTTT.

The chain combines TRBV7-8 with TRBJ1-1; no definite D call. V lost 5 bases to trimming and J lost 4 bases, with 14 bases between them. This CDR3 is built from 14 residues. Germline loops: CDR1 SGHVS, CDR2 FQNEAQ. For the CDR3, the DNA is TGTGCCAGCAGCCCCTGGGGAGGGCGCACTGAAGCTTTCTTT. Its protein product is CASSPWGGRTEAFF. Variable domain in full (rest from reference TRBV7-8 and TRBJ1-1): GAGVSQSPRYKVAKRGQDVALRCDPISGHVSLFWYQQALGQGPEFLTYFQNEAQLDKSGLPSDRFFAERPEGSVSTLKIQRTQQEDSAVYLCASSPWGGRTEAFFGQGTRLTVV.

The chain's CDR3 is CASTERGGANEKLFF. Written as DNA, the CDR3 is TGTGCCAGCACCGAACGGGGAGGAGCTAATGAAAAACTGTTTTTT. J is TRBJ1-4 and V is TRBV9; D gene uncertain. The CDR3 runs 15 residues. V was shortened by 6 bases and J by 3 bases, with 15 bases between the two germline ends. Germline assignment: CDR1 SGDLS and CDR2 YYNGEE.

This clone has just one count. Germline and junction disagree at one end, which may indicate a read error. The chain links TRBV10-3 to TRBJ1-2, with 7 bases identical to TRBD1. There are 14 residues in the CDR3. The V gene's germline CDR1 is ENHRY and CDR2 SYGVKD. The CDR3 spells CAISEGGLNYGHTF. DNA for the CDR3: TGTGCCATCAGTGAAGGGGGCCTAAACTATGGCCACACCTTC.

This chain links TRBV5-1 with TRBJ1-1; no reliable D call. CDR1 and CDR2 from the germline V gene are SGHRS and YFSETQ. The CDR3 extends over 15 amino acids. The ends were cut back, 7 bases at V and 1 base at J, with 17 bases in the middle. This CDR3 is CASCGLGPRNTEAFF. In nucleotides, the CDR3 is TGCGCCAGCTGTGGACTTGGACCAAGGAACACTGAAGCTTTCTTT.

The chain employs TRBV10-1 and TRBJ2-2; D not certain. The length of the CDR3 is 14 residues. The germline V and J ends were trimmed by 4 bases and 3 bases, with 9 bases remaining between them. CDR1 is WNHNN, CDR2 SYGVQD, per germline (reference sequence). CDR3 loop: CASSGVLDTGELFF. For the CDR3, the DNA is TGCGCCAGCAGTGGGGTCCTCGACACCGGGGAGCTGTTTTTT.

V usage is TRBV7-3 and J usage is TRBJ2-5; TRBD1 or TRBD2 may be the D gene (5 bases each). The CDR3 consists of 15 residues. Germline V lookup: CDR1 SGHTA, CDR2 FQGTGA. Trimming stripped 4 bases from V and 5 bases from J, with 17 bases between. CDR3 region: CASSSVRGPLETQYF. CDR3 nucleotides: TGTGCCAGCAGCTCGGTACGGGGCCCCTTGGAGACCCAGTACTTC.